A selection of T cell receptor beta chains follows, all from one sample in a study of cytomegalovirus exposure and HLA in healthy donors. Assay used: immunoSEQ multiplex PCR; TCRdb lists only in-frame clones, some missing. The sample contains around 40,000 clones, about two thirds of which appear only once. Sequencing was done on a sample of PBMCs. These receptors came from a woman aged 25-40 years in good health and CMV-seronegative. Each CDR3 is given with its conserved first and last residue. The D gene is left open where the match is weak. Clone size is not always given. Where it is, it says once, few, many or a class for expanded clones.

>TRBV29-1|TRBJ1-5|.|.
TGCAGCGTTTCCGCAGGCGGCAATCAGCCCCAGCATTTT
CSVSAGGNQPQHF
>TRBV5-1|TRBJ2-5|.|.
TGCGCCAGCAGCCCTTTTTCGGTCCAAGAGACCCAGTACTTC
CASSPFSVQETQYF
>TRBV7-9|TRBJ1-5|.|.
TGTGCCAGCAGCTCGGACAGAAATCAGCCCCAGCATTTT
CASSSDRNQPQHF
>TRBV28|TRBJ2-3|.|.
TGTGCCAGCAGCCCACGATGGGGGGTGGGCACAGATACGCAGTATTTT
CASSPRWGVGTDTQYF
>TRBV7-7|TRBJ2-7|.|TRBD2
TGTGCCAGCAGCTCCCTTTCGGGGAAAGCGGGAGGTGCCCTCGGGGTCGAACACGAGCAGTACTTC
CASSSLSGKAGGALGVEHEQYF
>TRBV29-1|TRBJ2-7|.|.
TGCAGCGTTGAACAGGACGAGCAGTACTTC
CSVEQDEQYF
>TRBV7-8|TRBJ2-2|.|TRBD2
TGTGCCAGCAGCCTTAGGACTAGCCGCAACACCGGGGAGCTGTTTTTT
CASSLRTSRNTGELFF
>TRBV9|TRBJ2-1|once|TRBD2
TGTGCCAGCAGCGTAGGGGAGGGATATCACCTCTACAATGAGCAGTTCTTC
CASSVGEGYHLYNEQFF
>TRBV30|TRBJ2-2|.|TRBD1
TGTGCCTGGATACACAGGGGGCGCCCCGGGGAGCTGTTTTTT
CAWIHRGRPGELFF
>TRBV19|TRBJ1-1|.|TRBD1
TGTGCCAGTAAGCGGACAGGGACACAATCTGGGGCTTTCTTT
CASKRTGTQSGAFF
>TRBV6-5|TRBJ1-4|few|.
TGTGCCAGCAGTTACCAAATGTATGGAGATGATGAAAAACTGTTTTTT
CASSYQMYGDDEKLFF
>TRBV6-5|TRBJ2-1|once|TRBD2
TGTGCCAGCAGTTTAGCGGGCAACCTCGATAATGAGCAGTTCTTC
CASSLAGNLDNEQFF
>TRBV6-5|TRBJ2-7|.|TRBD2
TGTGCCAGCAGTTCCACGGGACTAGGGCACTACGAGCAGTACTTC
CASSSTGLGHYEQYF
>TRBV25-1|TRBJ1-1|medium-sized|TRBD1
TGTGCCAGCAGTGAGTACGGGACAGCGAACACTGAAGCTTTCTTT
CASSEYGTANTEAFF
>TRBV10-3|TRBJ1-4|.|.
TGTGCCATCAGTTCCCAGGGGACAAATGAAAAACTGTTTTTT
CAISSQGTNEKLFF
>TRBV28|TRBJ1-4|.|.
TGTGCCAGCAGTTTGACTGACTTTAATGAAAAACTGTTTTTT
CASSLTDFNEKLFF
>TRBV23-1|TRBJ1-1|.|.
TGCGCCAGCAGTCAATCAGAGACACCGAACACTGAAGCTTTCTTT
CASSQSETPNTEAFF
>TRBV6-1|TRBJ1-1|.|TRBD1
TGTGCCAGCAGGGACAGGTCCCACACTGAAGCTTTCTTT
CASRDRSHTEAFF
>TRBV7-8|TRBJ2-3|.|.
TGTGCCAGCAGCTTACTAGATACGCAGTATTTT
CASSLLDTQYF
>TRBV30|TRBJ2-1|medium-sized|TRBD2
TGTGCCTGGACCATAGCGGGACGGGATTACAATGAGCAGTTCTTC
CAWTIAGRDYNEQFF
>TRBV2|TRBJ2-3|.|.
TGTGCCAGCAGTAGAGGGGGAAGCACAGATACGCAGTATTTT
CASSRGGSTDTQYF
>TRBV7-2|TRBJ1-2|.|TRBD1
TGTGCCAGCAGCCCCCAGCCGGGACAGAACTATGGCTACACCTTC
CASSPQPGQNYGYTF
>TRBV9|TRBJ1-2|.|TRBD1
TGTGCCAGCAGTTTAAGCAGGACAGGCTCTTGGGGCTACACCTTC
CASSLSRTGSWGYTF
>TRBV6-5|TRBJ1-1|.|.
TGTGCCAGCAGTTACGGATCGAGGGACACTGAAGCTTTCTTT
CASSYGSRDTEAFF
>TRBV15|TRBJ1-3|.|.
TGTGCCACCAGCCGGGAAGGGTTTTCTGGAAACACCATATATTTT
CATSREGFSGNTIYF
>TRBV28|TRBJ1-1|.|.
TGTGCCAGCCTTAGGTGGCAGGGCACTGAAGCTTTCTTT
CASLRWQGTEAFF
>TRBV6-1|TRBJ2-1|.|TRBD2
TGTGCCGGAAACAGCGGACTAGCGGGAGACAATGAGCAGTTCTTC
CAGNSGLAGDNEQFF
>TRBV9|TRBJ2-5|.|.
TGTGCCAGCAGCGTTACGGGACAAGAGACCCAGTACTTC
CASSVTGQETQYF
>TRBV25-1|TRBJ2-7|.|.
TGTGCCAGCAATCTCCCGGGTTACGAGGAGCAGTACTTC
CASNLPGYEEQYF
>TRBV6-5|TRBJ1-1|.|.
TGTGCCAGCAGTTATGGACTGCAAAGCGTTGAAGCTTTCTTT
CASSYGLQSVEAFF
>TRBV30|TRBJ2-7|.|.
TGTGCCTGGAACAGCGGGTCCTACGAGCAGTACTTC
CAWNSGSYEQYF
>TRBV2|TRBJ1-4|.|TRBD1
TGTGCCAGCGAGGGACAGGATGCAACTAATGAAAAACTGTTTTTT
CASEGQDATNEKLFF
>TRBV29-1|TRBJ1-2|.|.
TGCAGCGTTGAAAGGGGATTCGGCTACACCTTC
CSVERGFGYTF
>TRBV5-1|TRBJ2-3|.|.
TGCGCCAGCAGCCCAGACCTCCAGGGGGATACGCAGTATTTT
CASSPDLQGDTQYF
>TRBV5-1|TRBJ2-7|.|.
TGCGCCAGCAGCCCCCCCGGCGGGGGCGCGATCTACGAGCAGTACTTC
CASSPPGGGAIYEQYF
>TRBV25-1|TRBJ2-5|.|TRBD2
TGTGCCAGCAGTTCCCTCTCGGGAGGTTACGGGGGCCAAGAGACCCAGTACTTC
CASSSLSGGYGGQETQYF
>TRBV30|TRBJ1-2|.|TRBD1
TGTGCTTTGACCCTGCGGAGACAGGGGGGCTACACCTTC
CALTLRRQGGYTF
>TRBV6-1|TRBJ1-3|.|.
TGTGCCTCCGTGGGGGGTTTTGGAAACACCATATATTTT
CASVGGFGNTIYF
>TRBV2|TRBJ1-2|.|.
TGTGCCAGCAGTCCTACACTGAGGTCAGATAACTATGGCTACACCTTC
CASSPTLRSDNYGYTF
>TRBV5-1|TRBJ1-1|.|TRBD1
TGCGCCAGCAGCACCGGGACAGGGGCTTGGAACACTGAAGCTTTCTTT
CASSTGTGAWNTEAFF
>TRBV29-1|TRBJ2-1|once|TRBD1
TGCAGCGCCGGGACAGGGGGGTACAATGAGCAGTTCTTC
CSAGTGGYNEQFF
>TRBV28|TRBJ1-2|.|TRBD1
TGTGCCAGCAGTTGGGTGACAGGGGTAGTCGACTATGGCTACACCTTC
CASSWVTGVVDYGYTF
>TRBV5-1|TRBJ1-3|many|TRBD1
TGCGCCAGCAGCCCGCAACAGGGGGGACTCTCTGGAAACACCATATATTTT
CASSPQQGGLSGNTIYF
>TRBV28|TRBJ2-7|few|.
TGTGCCAGCAGTCCCTCCCGGTACGGGAGCTCCTACGAGCAGTACTTC
CASSPSRYGSSYEQYF
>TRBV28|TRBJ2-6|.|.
TGTGCCAGCAGTCCCGTAATCGCTGGGGCCAACGTCCTGACTTTC
CASSPVIAGANVLTF
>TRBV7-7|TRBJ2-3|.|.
TGTGCCAGCAGCTTGGGGGCGACCGGTACGCAGTATTTT
CASSLGATGTQYF
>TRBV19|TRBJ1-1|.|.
TGTGCCAGTAGCCCGGCTGGGGGGGGAACTGAAGCTTTCTTT
CASSPAGGGTEAFF
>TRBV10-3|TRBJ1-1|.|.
TGTGCCATCAGTGAGGGGGTGACAGAAAACACTGAAGCTTTCTTT
CAISEGVTENTEAFF
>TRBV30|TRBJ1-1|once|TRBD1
TGTGCCTGGGACCCCGGGACAGGGGGCGGAGGGACTGAAGCTTTCTTT
CAWDPGTGGGGTEAFF
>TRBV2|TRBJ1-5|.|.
TGTGCCACCCAGGCCGGTAGCAATCAGCCCCAGCATTTT
CATQAGSNQPQHF